This entry is about one T cell receptor beta chain. Generated by immunoSEQ multiplex PCR, the TCRdb table keeps only in-frame clones and is missing some. The sample includes just over 300,000 clones, around 89% of them seen just once. These data come from a study of blood T cell repertoires in COVID-19. Germline lookup yields CDR1 MNHEY and CDR2 SMNVEV (reference sequence). The CDR3 is made up of 15 amino acids. V lost 5 bases and J lost 7, with 18 bases in between. The gene calls are TRBV27 and TRBJ1-3; no clear D gene. Material: PBMCs or T cells enriched from blood (not recorded which). The clonotype was recovered from a middle-aged woman who had recovered from COVID-19. The CDR3 is CASSPLGGEGNTIYF. In nucleotides, the CDR3 is TGTGCCAGCAGTCCCCTGGGAGGTGAAGGGAACACCATATATTTT.